This T cell receptor (beta chain) was obtained from a study of vaccination effects on CD4 cells after COVID-19. Study in general: Participants got two doses of BNT162b2 or mRNA-1273 vaccine.

A few counts support this clone. What it binds is unknown. The CDR3 has 13 amino acids. Germline CDR1 and CDR2: MGHDK and SYGVNS. The V end was cut by 1 base, the J end by 6 bases, with 7 bases between. General study points: In healthy vaccinees, only 1 of 255 vaccine-induced clones cross-reacted with common cold coronaviruses.

Ahead of sequencing, the ViraFEST assay grew antigen-specific CD4+ T cells using viral peptide pools. Upon completion of about eleven days in culture, CD4+ T cells were isolated. In the vaccine recipients, nucleocapsid antibodies were negative and there was no prior SARS-CoV-2 infection. Every well got a few million PBMC, which were grown with about 10 IU/ml IL-2 and 8.5 to 10 ug/ml peptides. Days 3 and 7 were when half the medium was replaced with IL-2 medium. Only in-frame clones appear in the TCRdb table, and some are missing; sequencing was by immunoSEQ multiplex PCR. The table records roughly 20,000 clones, almost 70% of them present only once.

This chain joins TRBV25-1 and TRBJ1-5; D is undetermined. The receptor was derived from a human donor who received a COVID-19 vaccine. The material was CD4+ T cells from PBMCs cultured with HCoV-NL63 spike peptides, obtained before COVID-19 vaccination. This chain's CDR3 is CASSESSGQPQHF. The CDR3 DNA follows: TGTGCCAGCAGTGAATCGTCGGGTCAGCCCCAGCATTTT.